This T cell receptor (beta chain) is from a study of blood T cell repertoires in COVID-19. Study at large: From T cells, B-cell-depleted T cells, or PBMCs came the material, which was cDNA or gDNA.

The V segment lost 3 bases and the J segment 7 bases; nucleotides outside the gene matches: 4. Germline CDR1 and CDR2: MRHNA and SNTAGT. CDR3 length: 14 residues. Generated by immunoSEQ multiplex PCR, the TCRdb table keeps only in-frame clones and is missing some. The sample lists 200,000 to 300,000 clones, 65% to 90% seen once, with approximately 2% in the top ten. The clonotype originates from a man under 40 with active or convalescent COVID-19. Sequencing used peripheral blood. The chain has TRBV6-4 and TRBJ1-1; 11 nucleotides line up with TRBD1. The chain's CDR3 is CASSEVGTGGEAFF. CDR3 bases: TGTGCCAGCAGTGAAGTCGGGACAGGGGGTGAAGCTTTCTTT.